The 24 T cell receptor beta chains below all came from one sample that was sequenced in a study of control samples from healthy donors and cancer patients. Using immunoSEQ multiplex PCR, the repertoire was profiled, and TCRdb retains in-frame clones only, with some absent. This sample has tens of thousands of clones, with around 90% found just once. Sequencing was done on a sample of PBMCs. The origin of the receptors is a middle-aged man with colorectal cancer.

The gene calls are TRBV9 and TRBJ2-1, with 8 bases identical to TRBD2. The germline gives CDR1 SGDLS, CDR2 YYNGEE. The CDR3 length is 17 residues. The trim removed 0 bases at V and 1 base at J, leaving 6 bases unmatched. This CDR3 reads CASSVGVTSGSYNEQFF. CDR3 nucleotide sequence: TGTGCCAGCAGCGTAGGTGTAACTAGCGGTTCCTACAATGAGCAGTTCTTC.

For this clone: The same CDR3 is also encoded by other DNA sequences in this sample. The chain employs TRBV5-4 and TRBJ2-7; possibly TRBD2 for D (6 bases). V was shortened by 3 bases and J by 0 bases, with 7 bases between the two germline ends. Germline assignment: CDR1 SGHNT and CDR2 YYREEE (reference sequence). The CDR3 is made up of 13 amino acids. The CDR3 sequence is CASSWGDSYEQYF. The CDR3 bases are TGTGCCAGCAGCTGGGGGGACTCCTACGAGCAGTACTTC.

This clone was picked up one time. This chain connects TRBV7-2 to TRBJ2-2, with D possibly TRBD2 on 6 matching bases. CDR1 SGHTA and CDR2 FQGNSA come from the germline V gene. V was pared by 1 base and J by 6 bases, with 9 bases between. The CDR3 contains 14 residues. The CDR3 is CASSLVTGAGELFF. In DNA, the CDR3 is TGTGCCAGCAGCTTAGTGACGGGAGCCGGGGAGCTGTTTTTT.

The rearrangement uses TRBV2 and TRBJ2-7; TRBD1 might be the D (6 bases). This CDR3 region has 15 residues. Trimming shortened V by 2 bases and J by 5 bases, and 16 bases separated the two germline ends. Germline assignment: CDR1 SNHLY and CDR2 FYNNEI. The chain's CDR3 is CASSEQGTPGDEQYF. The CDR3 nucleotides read TGTGCCAGCAGTGAACAGGGGACCCCCGGCGACGAGCAGTACTTC.

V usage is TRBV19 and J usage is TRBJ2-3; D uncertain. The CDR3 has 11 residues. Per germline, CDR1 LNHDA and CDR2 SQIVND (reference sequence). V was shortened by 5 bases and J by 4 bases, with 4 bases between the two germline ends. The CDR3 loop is CASSVADTQYF. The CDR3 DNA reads TGTGCCAGTAGTGTTGCAGATACGCAGTATTTT. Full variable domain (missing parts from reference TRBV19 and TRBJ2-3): DGGITQSPKYLFRKEGQNVTLSCEQNLNHDAMYWYRQDPGQGLRLIYYSQIVNDFQKGDIAEGYSVSREKKESFPLTVTSAQKNPTAFYLCASSVADTQYFGPGTRLTVL.

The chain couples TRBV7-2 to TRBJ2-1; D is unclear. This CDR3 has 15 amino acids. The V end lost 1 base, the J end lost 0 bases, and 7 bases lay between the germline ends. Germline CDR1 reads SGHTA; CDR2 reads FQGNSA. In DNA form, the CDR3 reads TGTGCCAGCAGCTTAGTAGCCGGCTCCTACAATGAGCAGTTCTTC. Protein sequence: CASSLVAGSYNEQFF. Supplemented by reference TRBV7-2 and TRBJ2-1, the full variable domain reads GAGVSQSPSNKVTEKGKDVELRCDPISGHTALYWYRQSLGQGLEFLIYFQGNSAPDKSGLPSDRFSAERTGGSVSTLTIQRTQQEDSAVYLCASSLVAGSYNEQFFGPGTRLTVL.

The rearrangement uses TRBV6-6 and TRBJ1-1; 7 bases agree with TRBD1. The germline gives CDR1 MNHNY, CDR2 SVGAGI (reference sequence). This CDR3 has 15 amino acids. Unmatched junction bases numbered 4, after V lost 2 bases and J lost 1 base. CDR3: CASSYMGQWNTEAFF. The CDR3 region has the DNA TGTGCCAGCAGTTACATGGGACAGTGGAACACTGAAGCTTTCTTT.

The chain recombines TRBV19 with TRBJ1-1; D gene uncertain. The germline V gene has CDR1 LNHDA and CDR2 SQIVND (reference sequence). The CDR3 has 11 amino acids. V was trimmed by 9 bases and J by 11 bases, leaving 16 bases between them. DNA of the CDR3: TGTGCCAGCATCATACAAGGTCGCGCTTTCTTT. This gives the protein CASIIQGRAFF.

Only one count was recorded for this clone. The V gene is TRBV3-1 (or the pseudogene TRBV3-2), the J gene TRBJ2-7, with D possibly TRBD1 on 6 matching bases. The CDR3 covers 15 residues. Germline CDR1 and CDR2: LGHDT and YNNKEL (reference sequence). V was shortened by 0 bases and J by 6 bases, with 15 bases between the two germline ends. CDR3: CASSQDLGRGGEQYF. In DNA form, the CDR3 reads TGTGCCAGCAGCCAAGATCTAGGCAGGGGTGGCGAGCAGTACTTC.

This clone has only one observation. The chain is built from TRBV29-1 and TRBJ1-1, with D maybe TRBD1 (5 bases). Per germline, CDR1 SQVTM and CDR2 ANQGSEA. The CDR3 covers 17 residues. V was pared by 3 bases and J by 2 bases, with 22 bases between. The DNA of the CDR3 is TGCAGCGTTGACGGGACCGGGCTGTTACGGGCCAACACTGAAGCTTTCTTT. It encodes CSVDGTGLLRANTEAFF.

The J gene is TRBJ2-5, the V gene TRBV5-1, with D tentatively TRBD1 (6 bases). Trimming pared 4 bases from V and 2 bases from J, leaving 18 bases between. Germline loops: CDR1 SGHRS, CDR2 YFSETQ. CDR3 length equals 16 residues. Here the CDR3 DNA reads TGCGCCAGCAGCCTCACTGGACAGCCCTTTCAAGAGACCCAGTACTTC. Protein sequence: CASSLTGQPFQETQYF.

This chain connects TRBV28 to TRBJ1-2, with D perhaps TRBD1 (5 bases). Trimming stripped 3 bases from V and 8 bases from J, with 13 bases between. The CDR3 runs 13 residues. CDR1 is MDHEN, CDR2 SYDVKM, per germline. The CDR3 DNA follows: TGTGCCAGCAGTTTTAAGGGGATTGACGGCTACACCTTC. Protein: CASSFKGIDGYTF.

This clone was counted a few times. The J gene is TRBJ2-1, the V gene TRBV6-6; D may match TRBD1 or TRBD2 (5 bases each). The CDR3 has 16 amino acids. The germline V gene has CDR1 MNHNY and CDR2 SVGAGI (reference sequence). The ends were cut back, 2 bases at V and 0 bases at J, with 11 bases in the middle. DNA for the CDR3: TGTGCCAGCAGTTACCGGGACCTAAGCTCCTACAATGAGCAGTTCTTC. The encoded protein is CASSYRDLSSYNEQFF.

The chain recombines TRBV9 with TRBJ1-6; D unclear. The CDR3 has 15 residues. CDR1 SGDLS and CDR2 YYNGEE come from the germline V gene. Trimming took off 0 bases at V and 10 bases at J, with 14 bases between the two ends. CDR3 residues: CASSVARDRQSPLHF. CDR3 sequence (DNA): TGTGCCAGCAGCGTAGCTCGAGATCGTCAGTCACCCCTCCACTTT.

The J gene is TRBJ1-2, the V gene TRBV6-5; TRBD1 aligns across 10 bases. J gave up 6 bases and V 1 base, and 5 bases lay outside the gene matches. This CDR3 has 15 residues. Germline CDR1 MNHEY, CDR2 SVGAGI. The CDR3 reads CASSYLRQGADGYTF. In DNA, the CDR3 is TGTGCCAGCAGTTACTTAAGACAGGGGGCCGATGGCTACACCTTC.

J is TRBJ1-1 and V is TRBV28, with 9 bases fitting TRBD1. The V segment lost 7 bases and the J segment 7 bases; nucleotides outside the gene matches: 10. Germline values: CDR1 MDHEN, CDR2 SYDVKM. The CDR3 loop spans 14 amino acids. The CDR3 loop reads CASITGGGYGEAFF. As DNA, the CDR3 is TGTGCCAGCATCACAGGGGGCGGTTATGGTGAAGCTTTCTTT.

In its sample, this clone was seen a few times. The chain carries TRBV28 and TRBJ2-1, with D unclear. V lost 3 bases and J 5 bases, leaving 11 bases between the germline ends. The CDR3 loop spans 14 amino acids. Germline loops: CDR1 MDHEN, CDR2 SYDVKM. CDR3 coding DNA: TGTGCCAGCAGTTTGCTCCTAGATGACAATGAGCAGTTCTTC. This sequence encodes CASSLLLDDNEQFF.

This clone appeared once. The CDR3 nucleotides are TGTGCCAGCAGTTACTCGGACAGCCGCCACCTCTATGGCTACACCTTC. Protein: CASSYSDSRHLYGYTF. V and J are TRBV6-2 or TRBV6-3 and TRBJ1-2; D is possibly TRBD1 (6 bases). There are 16 residues in the CDR3. V gave up 0 bases and J gave up 4 bases, with 15 bases separating them. Looked up from germline, CDR1 is MNHEY and CDR2 is SVGEGT.

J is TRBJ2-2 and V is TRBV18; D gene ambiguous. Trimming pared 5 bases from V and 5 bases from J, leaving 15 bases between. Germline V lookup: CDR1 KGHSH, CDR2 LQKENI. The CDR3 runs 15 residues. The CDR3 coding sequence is TGTGCCAGCTCATCCATGTTTGGTTTTACCGGGGAGCTGTTTTTT. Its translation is CASSSMFGFTGELFF. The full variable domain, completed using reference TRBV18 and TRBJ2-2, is NAGVMQNPRHLVRRRGQEARLRCSPMKGHSHVYWYRQLPEEGLKFMVYLQKENIIDESGMPKERFSAEFPKEGPSILRIQQVVRGDSAAYFCASSSMFGFTGELFFGEGSRLTVL.

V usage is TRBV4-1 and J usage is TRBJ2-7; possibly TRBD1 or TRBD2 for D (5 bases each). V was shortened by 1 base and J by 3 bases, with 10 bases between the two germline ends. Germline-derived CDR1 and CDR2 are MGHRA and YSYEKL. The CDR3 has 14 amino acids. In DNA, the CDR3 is TGCGCCAGCAGCCAAGCGGGACGGCACTACGAGCAGTACTTC. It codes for CASSQAGRHYEQYF.

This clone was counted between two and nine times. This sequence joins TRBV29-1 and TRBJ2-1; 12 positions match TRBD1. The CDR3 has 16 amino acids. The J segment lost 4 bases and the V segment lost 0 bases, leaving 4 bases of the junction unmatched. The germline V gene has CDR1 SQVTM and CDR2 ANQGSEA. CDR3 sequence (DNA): TGCAGCGTTGAAGATCGGGACAGGGGGCATTACAATGAGCAGTTCTTC. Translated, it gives CSVEDRDRGHYNEQFF.

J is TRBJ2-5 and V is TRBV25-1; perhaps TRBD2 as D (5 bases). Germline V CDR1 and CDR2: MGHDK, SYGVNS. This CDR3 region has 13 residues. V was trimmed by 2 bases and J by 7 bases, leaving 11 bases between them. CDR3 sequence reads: CASSEEGWATQYF. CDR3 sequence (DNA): TGTGCCAGCAGTGAAGAGGGTTGGGCGACCCAGTACTTC.

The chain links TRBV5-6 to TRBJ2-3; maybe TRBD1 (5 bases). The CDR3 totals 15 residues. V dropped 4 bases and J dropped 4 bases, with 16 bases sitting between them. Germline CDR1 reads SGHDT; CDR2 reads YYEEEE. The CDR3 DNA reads TGTGCCAGCAGCCAAAGGCAGGGAACCGCAGATACGCAGTATTTT. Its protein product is CASSQRQGTADTQYF.

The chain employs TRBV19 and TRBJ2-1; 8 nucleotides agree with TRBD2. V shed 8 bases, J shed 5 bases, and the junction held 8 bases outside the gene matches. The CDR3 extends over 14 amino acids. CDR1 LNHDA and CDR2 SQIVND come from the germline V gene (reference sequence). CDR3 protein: CASRLANTHNEQFF. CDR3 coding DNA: TGTGCCAGTCGACTAGCGAACACACACAATGAGCAGTTCTTC.